The rows below give T cell receptor beta chains drawn from one sample of a study of Tregs in tolerant kidney transplant recipients. Measured with immunoSEQ multiplex PCR; TCRdb has only the in-frame clones, and not every one. The sample lists some 66,000 clones, roughly 90% occurring once. The source was CD8+ T cells from blood, collected before the transplant. The source is a human donor who received a combined kidney and bone marrow transplant. Both conserved end residues are part of each CDR3. A D gene is named only where the DNA matches it firmly. Only part of the rows carry a size: once, few, many, or a class if the clone is expanded.

v_call,d_call,clone_size,j_call,cdr3_nt,cdr3_aa
TRBV2,.,few,TRBJ2-1,TGTGCCAGCAGTGAAGGGGGGCACAATGAGCAGTTCTTC,CASSEGGHNEQFF
TRBV4-1,.,.,TRBJ1-5,TGCGCCAGCAGCCAAAATACAGGGAGAAGCGGCCAGCCCCAGCATTTT,CASSQNTGRSGQPQHF
TRBV29-1,TRBD2,.,TRBJ2-7,TGCAGCGTTGTTTTAGCGGGCTCCTACGAGCAGTACTTC,CSVVLAGSYEQYF
TRBV9,TRBD2,.,TRBJ2-2,TGTGCCAGCAGCCCCGGGGGGGCAAGCACCGGGGAGCTGTTTTTT,CASSPGGASTGELFF
TRBV7-9,TRBD2,.,TRBJ2-7,TGTGCCAGCAGCTCCAACGCACTAGCGGGGGAGTCCTACGAGCAGTACTTC,CASSSNALAGESYEQYF
TRBV7-9,.,.,TRBJ2-7,TGTGCCAGCAGCTATAGTGTAACCTCCTACGAGCAGTACTTC,CASSYSVTSYEQYF
TRBV7-5,.,.,TRBJ2-1,TGTGTCAGAAGCTCGCTCGAGACTAGCGGGCCTAGCTCCTACAATGAGCAGTTCTTC,CVRSSLETSGPSSYNEQFF
TRBV9,TRBD2,.,TRBJ2-1,TGTGCCAGCAGCCCGAGTAGTGGGAGACTAGCGGGGGGTCACAATGAGCAGTTCTTC,CASSPSSGRLAGGHNEQFF
TRBV7-3,TRBD2,.,TRBJ2-1,TGTGCCAGCAGGATGGGACTAGCGGAGTACAATGAGCAGTTCTTC,CASRMGLAEYNEQFF
TRBV11-3,.,.,TRBJ2-7,TGTGCCAGCAGCTTACAGAACTCCTACGAGCAGTACTTC,CASSLQNSYEQYF
TRBV9,.,.,TRBJ1-4,TGTGCCAGCAACCAACAGGGAGCAACTAATGAAAAACTGTTTTTT,CASNQQGATNEKLFF
TRBV27,TRBD2,.,TRBJ2-7,TGTGCCAGCAGTTCTTTGCTAGCGGGAGTCTACGAGCAGTACTTC,CASSSLLAGVYEQYF
TRBV5-6,.,.,TRBJ2-1,TGTGCCAGCAGCCCTTGGCTGGGGGGGCCCTACAATGAGCAGTTCTTC,CASSPWLGGPYNEQFF
TRBV5-6,.,few,TRBJ2-1,TGTGCCAGCAGCCCGACAGGTAATGAGCAGTTCTTC,CASSPTGNEQFF
TRBV25-1,TRBD2,.,TRBJ2-3,TGTGCCAGCAGTGAGCCGGGGGGCGGGGGGCTGAGAGATACGCAGTATTTT,CASSEPGGGGLRDTQYF
TRBV4-1,TRBD1,.,TRBJ1-1,TGCGCCAGCAGCCAAGAAGGGACAGGGCACCTCAACACTGAAGCTTTCTTT,CASSQEGTGHLNTEAFF
TRBV6-5,.,.,TRBJ1-2,TGTGCCAGCAGCATCAATCCGGGAACAAACTATGGCTACACCTTC,CASSINPGTNYGYTF
TRBV7-3,TRBD2,.,TRBJ2-4,TGTGCCAGCAGCTTAACAGGATTAACCTGGACTAGCGGCCCCAGCTTGGGCAAAAACATTCAGTACTTC,CASSLTGLTWTSGPSLGKNIQYF
TRBV7-6,TRBD2,.,TRBJ2-1,TGTGCCAGCAGCTTAGGGGACGGGGGGGCCTACAATGAGCAGTTCTTC,CASSLGDGGAYNEQFF
TRBV11-2,TRBD2,.,TRBJ2-6,TGTGCCAGCAGCCTCGGGGAGGGGACGCTTAGGGCCAACGTCCTGACTTTC,CASSLGEGTLRANVLTF
TRBV7-8,TRBD1,.,TRBJ1-5,TGTGCCAGCAGCTTACAGGCAGGGGGAGGTCAGCCCCAGCATTTT,CASSLQAGGGQPQHF
TRBV5-1,.,.,TRBJ2-2,TGCGCCAGCAGCTTCGGACAGAACACCGGGGAGCTGTTTTTT,CASSFGQNTGELFF